This TCR beta chain originates from a study of T-cell reconstitution after alpha-beta-depleted transplantation in children. Study results and caveats: The origin of alpha-beta T cells about two months after transplant was reportedly several hundred expanded graft clones. A year post-transplant, T-cell counts and diversity derived mostly from newly produced T cells.

The CDR3 is 16 residues long. CDR1 and CDR2 (germline): SGHVS, FQNEAQ. V was shortened by 5 bases and J by 6 bases, with 21 bases between the two germline ends. Regarding this clonotype: Its specificity is not known.

A TCRbeta library incorporating unique molecular identifiers was prepared. TCRdb called the PCR reads again in MiXCR, with one record for every CDR3 protein. The sample lists about 830,000 distinct CDR3 sequences; approximately 15% were seen once. Material: PBMCs, mostly from graft donor cells, obtained 360 days after TCRalphabeta/CD19-depleted stem cell transplant. V is TRBV7-8 and J is TRBJ2-3; tentatively, D is TRBD1 or TRBD2 (5 bases each). The receptor comes from a male patient under 18 who had a stem cell transplant for acute lymphoblastic leukemia, so the T cells may come from the graft donor. The DNA for the CDR3 is TGTGCCAGCAGCCCCTCTGGGTGGGGGAGTTGGGATACGCAGTATTTT. Translation gives CASSPSGWGSWDTQYF.